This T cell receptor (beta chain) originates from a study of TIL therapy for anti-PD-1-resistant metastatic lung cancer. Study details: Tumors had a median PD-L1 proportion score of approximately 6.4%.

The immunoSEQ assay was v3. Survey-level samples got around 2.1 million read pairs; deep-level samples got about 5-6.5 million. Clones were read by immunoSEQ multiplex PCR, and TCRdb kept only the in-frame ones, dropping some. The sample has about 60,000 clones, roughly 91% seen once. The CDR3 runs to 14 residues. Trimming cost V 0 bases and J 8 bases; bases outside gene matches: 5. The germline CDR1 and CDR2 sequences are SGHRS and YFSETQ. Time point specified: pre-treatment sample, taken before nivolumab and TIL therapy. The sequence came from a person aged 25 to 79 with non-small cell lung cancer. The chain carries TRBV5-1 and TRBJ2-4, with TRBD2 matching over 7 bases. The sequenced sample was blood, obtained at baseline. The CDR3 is CASSLGSREDIQYF. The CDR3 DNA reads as TGCGCCAGCAGCTTGGGCTCCCGGGAGGACATTCAGTACTTC.